The sequence of this TCR beta chain was determined in a study of blood T cell repertoires in COVID-19 (dated by TCRdb to 2018 to 2020). In terms of the full investigation: Collaborator samples came from the United States, Italy and Spain and covered acute and convalescent phases of COVID-19. A freely available public database, intended as a resource for researchers studying the immune response to SARS-CoV-2, is where the repertoires were released. The dataset comprised deeply sampled blood TCRbeta repertoires from subjects exposed to, actively infected with, or recovered from COVID-19. The prospective study material was composed of cDNA or gDNA derived from T cells, B-cell-depleted T cells, or PBMCs. The samples were drawn from the first 160 participants of the ongoing ImmuneRACE study and from 950 to 1,500 subjects provided by 6 global collaborators. Nearly every sample came with metadata listing a de-identified subject ID, COVID-19 status, age in years and sex. Where available, HLA class I and class II types were obtained from metadata supplied by the sample provider rather than from assay-based typing. Study-wide conclusions, independent of this receptor: Clinical and demographic metadata were provided uncurated, with the amount varying by source and participant.

Collaborating institutions collected whole blood in K2EDTA tubes following their own protocols. Collaborator samples were shipped for TCRbeta analysis as frozen whole blood, isolated PBMCs, or DNA extracted from either sample type. The V end gives up 5 bases and the J end 7 bases, leaving 4 bases in the junction not matched to a gene. From a lookup of the germline V gene (reference sequence), CDR1 and CDR2 are MNHEY and SMNVEV. The CDR3 has 14 amino acids, counting the end cysteine and phenylalanine. Only CDR3 DNA remains: 42 bases, in frame from the first base. Details on this clone: What this receptor recognizes is not known. No qualities accompany the bases; no much larger clone lies one base away.

TCRbeta CDR3 regions were amplified from genomic DNA using the immunoSEQ Assay, a bias-controlled multiplex PCR. Per the source publication's procedure: Nucleated cell counts per sample were estimated from amplification of reference gene primers within the assay. To quantify the absolute abundance of each unique TCRbeta CDR3 rearrangement, sequence reads were collapsed and filtered. Productive Simpson clonality was computed per sample as the square root of Simpson's diversity index over productive rearrangements. As stored in TCRdb, this immuneACCESS dataset retains in-frame rearrangements with V and J assigned. A fraction of the clones does not appear; measured against another copy, unresolved V genes explain less than half of the discrepancy, and the remainder lacks a known reason. From that table come the V and J calls and clone size; the DNA was used to work out D and trimming. The sample records fewer than 300,000 clones, approximately 81% of which are singletons. The biggest ten clones account for less than 3% of the sample.

The specimen sequenced was peripheral blood. The sequence derives from a woman aged 55 to 70 with active or convalescent COVID-19. The rearranged segments are TRBV27 and TRBJ2-1; the junction holds 11 bases that match TRBD1. This receptor carries the CDR3 CASSTGTGGNEQFF. The DNA reads TGTGCCAGCAGTACCGGGACAGGGGGGAATGAGCAGTTCTTC.